Each of the 13 T cell receptor beta chains below was sequenced from the same sample in a study of neoadjuvant nivolumab and ipilimumab in lung cancer. Sequencing used immunoSEQ multiplex PCR; TCRdb keeps in-frame clones, though not all of them. This sample yields 15,000 to 20,000 clones, of which 65% to 80% are seen a single time; 7.1% belongs to the top ten. This sample comprised tumor tissue, obtained after neoadjuvant nivolumab, alone or with ipilimumab, at or shortly before surgery. These TCRs come from an adult with non-small cell lung cancer.

The chain employs TRBV18 and TRBJ1-1, with D maybe TRBD1 (5 bases). CDR3 length equals 14 residues. Trimming cost V 6 bases and J 3 bases, with 14 bases left between them. In germline, CDR1 is KGHSH, CDR2 LQKENI. CDR3 amino acids: CASSPIGGDTEAFF. The DNA for the CDR3 is TGTGCCAGCTCTCCGATCGGAGGGGACACTGAAGCTTTCTTT.

The chain joins TRBV5-1 to TRBJ1-1; tentative D call: TRBD1 (6 bases). Germline-derived CDR1 and CDR2 are SGHRS and YFSETQ. V was pared by 4 bases and J by 4 bases, with 17 bases between. This CDR3 has 15 residues. In DNA, the CDR3 is TGCGCCAGCAGCCTCGGGGGCTACGCCGCCACTGAAGCTTTCTTT. This encodes CASSLGGYAATEAFF.

The V and J genes are TRBV4-1 and TRBJ1-1, with 8 bases lining up with TRBD1. The CDR3 runs to 16 residues. CDR1 and CDR2 from the germline V gene are MGHRA and YSYEKL. With 5 bases clipped from V and 1 base from J, the junction kept 9 bases outside the gene matches. CDR3 residues: CASSYDAGGRNTEAFF. As DNA, the CDR3 is TGCGCCAGCAGCTATGATGCAGGGGGCCGGAACACTGAAGCTTTCTTT.

There are a few counts of this clone. The rearrangement uses TRBV19 and TRBJ2-7; D is ambiguous. The CDR3 is made up of 13 amino acids. The germline V gene encodes CDR1 LNHDA and CDR2 SQIVND (reference sequence). V lost 5 bases, J lost 8 bases, and 16 bases lay in between. The DNA of the CDR3 is TGTGCCAGTAGTGATGGGGTTGGGGAAAAGCAGTACTTC. Translating it yields CASSDGVGEKQYF.

This rearrangement joins TRBV5-4 to TRBJ2-5; a possible D gene is TRBD1 (5 bases). Germline lookup yields CDR1 SGHNT and CDR2 YYREEE (reference sequence). V was clipped by 1 base and J by 2 bases, with 12 bases between them. This CDR3 comprises 15 residues. The CDR3 coding sequence is TGTGCCAGCAGCTTGAGACAGTCGGGTCAAGAGACCCAGTACTTC. Its translation is CASSLRQSGQETQYF.

This chain joins TRBV7-2 and TRBJ2-5; 8 positions agree with TRBD1. The CDR3 length is 13 residues. Germline values: CDR1 SGHTA, CDR2 FQGNSA. Trimming cost V 5 bases and J 5 bases; bases outside gene matches: 4. The CDR3 region has the DNA TGTGCCAGCAGCCAGGACAGGGCGGAGACCCAGTACTTC. Its protein product is CASSQDRAETQYF. The variable domain in full, with the rest retrieved from reference TRBV7-2 and TRBJ2-5, is GAGVSQSPSNKVTEKGKDVELRCDPISGHTALYWYRQSLGQGLEFLIYFQGNSAPDKSGLPSDRFSAERTGGSVSTLTIQRTQQEDSAVYLCASSQDRAETQYFGPGTRLLVL.

This chain uses TRBV5-1 with TRBJ1-2, with D unclear. In germline, CDR1 is SGHRS, CDR2 YFSETQ. The ends were cut back, 0 bases at V and 1 base at J, with 13 bases in the middle. CDR3 length: 16 amino acids. Here the CDR3 DNA reads TGCGCCAGCAGCTTGGGGACTTACCCTCGTAACTATGGCTACACCTTC. Its protein product is CASSLGTYPRNYGYTF.

V gene TRBV15 combines with J gene TRBJ2-7; D not resolved. V dropped 4 bases and J dropped 6 bases, with 16 bases sitting between them. CDR1 is LNHNV, CDR2 YYDKDF, per germline (reference sequence). CDR3 length: 14 amino acids. The CDR3 here is CATSTIGVGFEQYF. For the CDR3, the DNA is TGTGCCACCAGCACTATCGGAGTGGGTTTCGAGCAGTACTTC.

In its sample, this clone was seen a few times. The chain employs TRBV18 and TRBJ2-1; tentatively, D is TRBD1 (7 bases). This CDR3 is built from 17 residues. The V end lost 0 bases, the J end lost 2 bases, and 14 bases lay between the germline ends. Germline V gene lookup returns CDR1 KGHSH and CDR2 LQKENI. CDR3 in DNA: TGTGCCAGCTCACCACCAAAGAGCAGGGGGGCCTACAATGAGCAGTTCTTC. It yields the protein CASSPPKSRGAYNEQFF.

This clone was detected only a few times. The J gene is TRBJ2-1, the V gene TRBV7-8; D is undetermined. The CDR3 length is 11 residues. Germline loops: CDR1 SGHVS, CDR2 FQNEAQ. The V end lost 11 bases, the J end lost 9 bases, and 14 bases lay between the germline ends. The CDR3 DNA sequence: TGTGCCGCGACAAGTTCCGGTGAGCAGTTCTTC. The encoded protein is CAATSSGEQFF. Full variable domain (rest looked up from reference TRBV7-8 and TRBJ2-1): GAGVSQSPRYKVAKRGQDVALRCDPISGHVSLFWYQQALGQGPEFLTYFQNEAQLDKSGLPSDRFFAERPEGSVSTLKIQRTQQEDSAVYLCAATSSGEQFFGPGTRLTVL.

V and J are TRBV5-1 and TRBJ1-1; D is ambiguous. Germline V gene data show CDR1 as SGHRS and CDR2 as YFSETQ. The CDR3 has 11 residues. V was pared by 4 bases and J by 11 bases, with 12 bases between. This chain's CDR3 is CASSLGPEAFF. In DNA form, the CDR3 reads TGCGCCAGCAGCCTCGGTCCGGAGGCTTTCTTT.

This clone was seen once. The V gene is TRBV19, the J gene TRBJ1-2, with TRBD1 matching over 8 bases. CDR3 size: 17 residues. The junction had 12 bases not matched to a gene; V was cut back by 2 bases and J by 4 bases. Germline CDR1 is LNHDA and CDR2 is SQIVND (reference sequence). The CDR3 DNA reads TGTGCCAGTAGTATACAGACCGGGACAGGCAACCTCTATGGCTACACCTTC. Encoded protein: CASSIQTGTGNLYGYTF.

This chain links TRBV4-1 with TRBJ2-5; 9 bases fit TRBD2. The CDR3 covers 17 residues. The germline gives CDR1 MGHRA, CDR2 YSYEKL. Trimming removed 3 bases from V and 5 bases from J; junction bases left unmatched: 13. CDR3 coding DNA: TGCGCCAGCAGCCAGACAGTTGCGGGAGGGCCACAGGAGACCCAGTACTTC. Its protein product is CASSQTVAGGPQETQYF.